This T cell receptor (beta chain) was observed in a study of shared clonotypes between healthy human individuals. Study-wide background: Three plates each covered CD4 naive and memory; CD8 naive two, CD8 memory one.

Caucasian adults residing in Nashville, Tennessee made up all the donors. A CD45RA-negative memory subset and a CD45RA+ naive subset were separated from the CD4+ cells. V was trimmed by 4 bases and J by 6 bases, leaving 17 bases between them. Germline assignment: CDR1 SGHNT and CDR2 YYREEE (reference sequence). The CDR3 consists of 14 residues. At a deep level, the assay was run. Measured with immunoSEQ multiplex PCR; TCRdb has only the in-frame clones, and not every one. The data hold about 1 million clones, with approximately 72% observed a single time. This TCR was sampled from a man between 18 and 35 years old in good health. This chain uses TRBV5-4 with TRBJ2-7; the D gene is possibly TRBD2 (6 bases). The sample consisted of memory CD4+ T cells sorted from blood. Subset in this sample: CD45RA-negative fraction. DNA of the CDR3: TGTGCCAGCAGCCCGGCGGAGGGATGGCGCGAGCAGTACTTC. This codes for CASSPAEGWREQYF.